Presented here are 17 T cell receptor beta chains from one specimen sequenced in a study of T cell responses to AZD1222 COVID-19 vaccine. TCRdb's copy holds only in-frame clones and misses some; the assay was immunoSEQ multiplex PCR. The sample lists 140,000 to 150,000 clones; roughly nine tenths were seen once. The starting material was peripheral blood, obtained 28 days after the second AZD1222 dose. The receptors were sampled from an adult who received the AZD1222 COVID-19 vaccine.

The rearrangement joins TRBV30 to TRBJ1-2; 8 bases map to TRBD1. The V segment lost 1 base and the J segment 8 bases; nucleotides outside the gene matches: 6. Per germline, CDR1 GTSNPN and CDR2 SVGIG (reference sequence). The CDR3 contains 13 residues. The CDR3 spells CAWSGTGLGGYTF. The CDR3 DNA sequence: TGTGCCTGGAGTGGGACAGGGTTGGGCGGCTACACCTTC.

V gene TRBV7-2 combines with J gene TRBJ2-7; 10 bases match TRBD1. There are 16 residues in the CDR3. V shed 3 bases, J shed 2 bases, and the junction held 7 bases outside the gene matches. Germline CDR1 and CDR2: SGHTA and FQGNSA. CDR3 amino acids: CASSFQGTGVTYEQYF. The CDR3 DNA reads TGTGCCAGCAGCTTCCAGGGGACAGGGGTTACCTACGAGCAGTACTTC.

The chain uses TRBV28 and TRBJ2-6; D not certain. Germline CDR1 is MDHEN and CDR2 is SYDVKM. The CDR3 extends over 18 amino acids. Trimming cost V 6 bases and J 0 bases, with 18 bases left between them. The CDR3 coding sequence is TGTGCCAGCAGCTCGCTGGTGGGCCCCCTCTCTGGGGCCAACGTCCTGACTTTC. Translated, it gives CASSSLVGPLSGANVLTF.

This clone has just one count. This sequence joins TRBV5-4 and TRBJ1-5; TRBD1 aligns across 7 bases. This CDR3 region has 15 residues. Germline lookup yields CDR1 SGHNT and CDR2 YYREEE (reference sequence). Trimming cost V 0 bases and J 5 bases; bases outside gene matches: 5. The CDR3 DNA reads TGTGCCAGCAGCTTGGACAGGGGAGCGTATCAGCCCCAGCATTTT. This sequence encodes CASSLDRGAYQPQHF.

The rearrangement links TRBV7-8 to TRBJ2-3, with D tentatively TRBD1 (5 bases). Trimming removed 11 bases from V and 6 bases from J, with 9 bases in between. This CDR3 is 10 amino acids long. Germline loops: CDR1 SGHVS, CDR2 FQNEAQ. In DNA form, the CDR3 reads TGTGCCTGTAAGGGGGATACGCAGTATTTT. Translating gives CACKGDTQYF.

This rearrangement joins TRBV19 to TRBJ1-1; no reliable D call. From germline, CDR1 is LNHDA and CDR2 SQIVND (reference sequence). The CDR3 extends over 12 amino acids. The V end was cut by 8 bases, the J end by 1 base, with 8 bases between. The CDR3 nucleotides are TGTGCCAGTGCCAGAGCGAACACTGAAGCTTTCTTT. Its protein is CASARANTEAFF. Variable domain in full (rest from reference TRBV19 and TRBJ1-1): DGGITQSPKYLFRKEGQNVTLSCEQNLNHDAMYWYRQDPGQGLRLIYYSQIVNDFQKGDIAEGYSVSREKKESFPLTVTSAQKNPTAFYLCASARANTEAFFGQGTRLTVV.

This chain uses TRBV2 with TRBJ1-2; perhaps TRBD1 as D (6 bases). Germline V gives CDR1 SNHLY, CDR2 FYNNEI. The CDR3 covers 14 residues. Trimming took off 4 bases at V and 1 base at J, with 10 bases between the two ends. The CDR3 is CASSVYRDNYGYTF. In nucleotides, the CDR3 is TGTGCCAGCAGTGTCTACAGGGATAACTATGGCTACACCTTC.

The chain is built from TRBV18 and TRBJ1-1; D remains unclear. CDR3 length: 13 amino acids. The germline V gene has CDR1 KGHSH and CDR2 LQKENI. With 2 bases removed from V and 1 base from J, the gap between germline ends came to 5 bases. The CDR3, as DNA: TGTGCCAGCTCACCAACAGCGAACACTGAAGCTTTCTTT. Translating it yields CASSPTANTEAFF.

The chain joins TRBV2 to TRBJ2-7; D possibly corresponds to TRBD1 (7 bases). Germline CDR1 is SNHLY and CDR2 is FYNNEI. CDR3 size: 17 residues. Trimming stripped 6 bases from V and 6 bases from J, with 27 bases between. The CDR3 is CASSPAPWTGGAGEQYF. DNA of the CDR3: TGTGCCAGCAGCCCCGCCCCTTGGACAGGAGGGGCGGGCGAGCAGTACTTC.

The rearrangement links TRBV9 to TRBJ2-7; 13 bases are shared with TRBD2. V lost 0 bases, J lost 3 bases, and 18 bases stayed unmatched. Germline-derived CDR1 and CDR2 are SGDLS and YYNGEE. CDR3 length: 21 residues. CDR3: CASSVGLGPGLAGAGDYEQYF. CDR3 in DNA: TGTGCCAGCAGCGTAGGTTTGGGACCCGGACTAGCGGGAGCGGGGGACTACGAGCAGTACTTC. Complete variable domain (other parts from reference TRBV9 and TRBJ2-7): DSGVTQTPKHLITATGQRVTLRCSPRSGDLSVYWYQQSLDQGLQFLIQYYNGEERAKGNILERFSAQQFPDLHSELNLSSLELGDSALYFCASSVGLGPGLAGAGDYEQYFGPGTRLTVT.

V gene TRBV18 combines with J gene TRBJ1-2, with 8 positions matching TRBD1. CDR1 and CDR2 (germline): KGHSH, LQKENI. V trimming: 3 bases; J trimming: 4 bases; junction bases outside the gene matches: 10. CDR3 length: 16 residues. CDR3 sequence reads: CASSPRTTGTGYGYTF. The CDR3 coding sequence is TGTGCCAGCTCACCTCGCACGACCGGGACAGGCTATGGCTACACCTTC.

This clone was counted a few times. This rearrangement joins TRBV12-3 or TRBV12-4 to TRBJ1-1; D gene unclear. V was shortened by 10 bases and J by 4 bases, with 16 bases between the two germline ends. The CDR3 sequence is 13 residues long. The CDR3 coding sequence is TGTGCCACCGCCATCCAGTCCAGCACTGAAGCTTTCTTT. It encodes CATAIQSSTEAFF.

The gene calls are TRBV5-1 and TRBJ1-1; D is unclear. V was trimmed by 0 bases and J by 0 bases, leaving 9 bases between them. CDR3 length equals 15 residues. Germline CDR1 is SGHRS and CDR2 is YFSETQ. DNA for the CDR3: TGCGCCAGCAGCTTGGTTCCGGAAATGAACACTGAAGCTTTCTTT. This sequence encodes CASSLVPEMNTEAFF. Looking up the rest from reference TRBV5-1 and TRBJ1-1 gives the full variable domain: KAGVTQTPRYLIKTRGQQVTLSCSPISGHRSVSWYQQTPGQGLQFLFEYFSETQRNKGNFPGRFSGRQFSNSRSEMNVSTLELGDSALYLCASSLVPEMNTEAFFGQGTRLTVV.

The chain carries TRBV19 and TRBJ1-3, with TRBD1 identical over 9 bases. CDR3 length: 14 residues. Germline V gene sequence: CDR1 LNHDA, CDR2 SQIVND (reference sequence). V lost 5 bases and J lost 4; bases outside the gene matches: 3. In DNA form, the CDR3 reads TGTGCCAGTAGTCGGGACAGGGTCGGAAACACCATATATTTT. Translated: CASSRDRVGNTIYF.

The V gene is TRBV12-3 or TRBV12-4, the J gene TRBJ2-1; D is tentatively TRBD1 or TRBD2 (5 bases each). CDR3 length equals 13 residues. V lost 1 base to trimming and J lost 5 bases, with 6 bases between them. The CDR3 protein is CASSLGGDNEQFF. CDR3 in DNA: TGTGCCAGCAGTTTAGGAGGGGACAATGAGCAGTTCTTC.

The chain employs TRBV6-2 or TRBV6-3 and TRBJ2-1; TRBD2 matches at 10 bases. The germline gives CDR1 MNHEY, CDR2 SVGEGT. With 5 bases clipped from V and 0 bases from J, the junction kept 7 bases outside the gene matches. The CDR3 sequence is 17 residues long. The CDR3 loop is CASSKLTSGTSYNEQFF. CDR3 nucleotide sequence: TGTGCCAGCAGTAAGCTAACTAGCGGGACCTCCTACAATGAGCAGTTCTTC.

The chain is built from TRBV27 and TRBJ1-2, with 12 bases identical to TRBD1. V lost 5 bases, J lost 8 bases, and 6 bases stayed unmatched. Germline CDR1 and CDR2: MNHEY and SMNVEV (reference sequence). CDR3 length: 14 residues. This CDR3 reads CASSPWDRGQGYTF. The CDR3 nucleotides are TGTGCCAGCAGTCCATGGGACAGGGGGCAGGGCTACACCTTC.